This T cell receptor beta chain is from a study of T cell responses to AZD1222 COVID-19 vaccine. The sample holds a few counts of this clone. The antigen remains undetermined. The CDR3 has 14 amino acids. CDR1 and CDR2 from the germline V gene are LGHNA and YNFKEQ. Deletions cut 4 bases from V and 3 bases from J, with 13 bases between. Profiling relied on immunoSEQ multiplex PCR, and the TCRdb table lists in-frame clones only, not all of them. Among 120,000 to 150,000 clones, about 86% were seen once, and the ten largest hold about 4.9%. Study-level findings and limits: Two AZD1222 doses significantly raised spike-specific TCR breadth and depth over controls. Nearly half of spike-specific TCRs reportedly go after variant regions that carry no mutations. Repertoires were obtained only post-peak T cell response.

Material: peripheral blood, obtained 28 days after the second AZD1222 dose. The chain links TRBV4-2 to TRBJ2-7; either TRBD1 or TRBD2 may supply D (5 bases each). The receptor was derived from an adult who received the AZD1222 COVID-19 vaccine. The CDR3 reads CASSPYRDVYEQYF. CDR3 coding DNA: TGTGCCAGCAGCCCCTATCGGGACGTCTACGAGCAGTACTTC.